This TCR beta chain was sequenced in a study of T cells after posttransplantation cyclophosphamide. Study outcomes and limitations: Later blood repertoires were often dominated by clones from the donor CD8+ memory compartment. After PTCy, TRB diversity resembled that of CNI/methotrexate controls. Blood and skin or GI T cell repertoires showed limited TRB overlap.

Measured with immunoSEQ multiplex PCR; TCRdb has only the in-frame clones, and not every one. Of about 16,000 clones in the sample, around nine tenths were seen once. The V gene end was trimmed by 0 bases and the J gene end by 7 bases; junction bases not matched to a gene: 6. The CDR3 is made up of 15 amino acids. Looked up from germline, CDR1 is MGHDK and CDR2 is SYGVNS. As to this clone: The antigen is not known.

Methotrexate plus calcineurin inhibitor accompanied controls' myeloablative marrow transplants; sampling was 1 year later. The rearrangement uses TRBV25-1 and TRBJ1-2, with 9 bases matching TRBD1. This receptor was obtained from a male patient aged 45 to 59 who received an allogeneic stem cell transplant from an unrelated donor, was CMV-positive, and had chronic GVHD only. Some T cells may be supplied by the graft donor. Sequencing used PBMCs, obtained after an allogeneic stem cell transplant with a calcineurin inhibitor and methotrexate. As DNA, the CDR3 is TGTGCCAGCAGTGAATATCTGGACAGGGGTAGTGGCTACACCTTC. The encoded protein is CASSEYLDRGSGYTF.